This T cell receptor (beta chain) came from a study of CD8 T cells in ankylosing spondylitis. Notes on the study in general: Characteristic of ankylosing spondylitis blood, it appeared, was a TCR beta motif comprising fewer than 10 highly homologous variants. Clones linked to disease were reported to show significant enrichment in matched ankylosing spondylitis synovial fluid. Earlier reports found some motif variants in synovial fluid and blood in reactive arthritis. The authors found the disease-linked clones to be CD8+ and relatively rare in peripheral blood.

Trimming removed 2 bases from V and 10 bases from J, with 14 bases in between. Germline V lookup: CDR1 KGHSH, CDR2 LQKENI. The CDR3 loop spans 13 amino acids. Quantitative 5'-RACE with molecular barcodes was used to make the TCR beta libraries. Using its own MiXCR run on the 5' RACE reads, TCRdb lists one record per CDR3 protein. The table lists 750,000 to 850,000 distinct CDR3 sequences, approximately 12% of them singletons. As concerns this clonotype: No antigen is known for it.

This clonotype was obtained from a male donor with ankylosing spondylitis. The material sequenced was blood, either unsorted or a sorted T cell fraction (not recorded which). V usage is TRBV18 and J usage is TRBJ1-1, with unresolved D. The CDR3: CASSPTKGGRAFF. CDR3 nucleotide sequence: TGTGCCAGCTCACCAACGAAAGGTGGAAGAGCTTTCTTT. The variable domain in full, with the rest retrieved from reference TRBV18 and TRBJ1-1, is NAGVMQNPRHLVRRRGQEARLRCSPMKGHSHVYWYRQLPEEGLKFMVYLQKENIIDESGMPKERFSAEFPKEGPSILRIQQVVRGDSAAYFCASSPTKGGRAFFGQGTRLTVV.